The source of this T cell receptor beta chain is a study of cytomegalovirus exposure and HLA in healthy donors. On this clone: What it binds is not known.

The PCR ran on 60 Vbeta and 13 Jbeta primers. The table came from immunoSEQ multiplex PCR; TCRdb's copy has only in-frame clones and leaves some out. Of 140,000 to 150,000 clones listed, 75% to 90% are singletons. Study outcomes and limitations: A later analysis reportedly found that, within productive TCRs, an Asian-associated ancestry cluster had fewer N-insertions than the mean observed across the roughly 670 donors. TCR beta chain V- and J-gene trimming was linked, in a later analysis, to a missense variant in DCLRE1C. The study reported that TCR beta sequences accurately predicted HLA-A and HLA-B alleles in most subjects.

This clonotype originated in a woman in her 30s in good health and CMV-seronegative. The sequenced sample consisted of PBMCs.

The CDR3 here is CASSPSGVKLFF. DNA for the CDR3: TGTGCCAGCAGCCCCTCGGGGGTAAAACTGTTTTTT. The chain couples TRBV7-9 to TRBJ1-4, with a weak D call TRBD1 (5 bases). Trimming stripped 5 bases from V and 10 bases from J, with 11 bases between. Germline V lookup: CDR1 SEHNR, CDR2 FQNEAQ (reference sequence). The CDR3 spans 12 residues.